These 17 T cell receptor beta chains originate from one sample sequenced in a study of blood T cell repertoires in COVID-19. Sequencing used immunoSEQ multiplex PCR; TCRdb keeps in-frame clones, though not all of them. Of hundreds of thousands of clones in the sample, around four fifths were seen once. The specimen was peripheral blood. The source of these receptors is a young man with active or convalescent COVID-19.

This chain joins TRBV7-9 and TRBJ1-4, with a tentative D call TRBD1 (6 bases). From germline, CDR1 is SEHNR and CDR2 FQNEAQ (reference sequence). CDR3 length equals 15 residues. Trimming took off 2 bases at V and 0 bases at J, with 7 bases between the two ends. CDR3 loop: CASSLTGTTNEKLFF. For the CDR3, the DNA is TGTGCCAGCAGCTTAACAGGGACAACTAATGAAAAACTGTTTTTT.

The chain links TRBV9 to TRBJ2-2; tentatively, D is TRBD2 (6 bases). Germline V gene data show CDR1 as SGDLS and CDR2 as YYNGEE. This CDR3 spans 20 amino acids. Trimming removed 0 bases from V and 4 bases from J, with 25 bases in between. CDR3 sequence: CASSVGPRGTGARSTGELFF. For the CDR3, the DNA is TGTGCCAGCAGCGTAGGCCCGAGGGGCACGGGAGCTCGATCCACCGGGGAGCTGTTTTTT.

On this clone: At the DNA level, this CDR3 is encoded by other sequences in the same sample as well. The CDR3 protein is CASSLGQGNGYTF. CDR3 nucleotides: TGTGCCAGCAGCTTAGGACAGGGTAATGGCTACACCTTC. The chain is built from TRBV7-9 and TRBJ1-2; 7 bases agree with TRBD1. The CDR3 totals 13 residues. The germline gives CDR1 SEHNR, CDR2 FQNEAQ (reference sequence). Losses at the gene ends were 1 base for V and 6 bases for J; bases not matched to a gene: 2.

The chain couples TRBV7-2 to TRBJ2-5; D remains unclear. V was shortened by 2 bases and J by 2 bases, with 3 bases between the two germline ends. The CDR3 sequence is 12 residues long. CDR1 SGHTA and CDR2 FQGNSA come from the germline V gene. The CDR3 DNA reads TGTGCCAGCAGCTTAACTCAAGAGACCCAGTACTTC. Its protein product is CASSLTQETQYF.

The chain links TRBV6-2 or TRBV6-3 to TRBJ2-4; 10 bases are shared with TRBD1. The germline V gene encodes CDR1 MNHEY and CDR2 SVGEGT. Losses at the gene ends were 2 bases for V and 2 bases for J; bases not matched to a gene: 6. The CDR3 is 17 residues long. CDR3 nucleotides: TGTGCCAGCAGTTACATCGGACAGGGGGTTTCCAAAAACATTCAGTACTTC. Residues: CASSYIGQGVSKNIQYF.

The chain joins TRBV5-1 to TRBJ1-2; 8 nucleotides agree with TRBD1. The CDR3 loop spans 13 amino acids. The germline V gene encodes CDR1 SGHRS and CDR2 YFSETQ. V shed 1 base, J shed 6 bases, and the junction held 2 bases outside the gene matches. CDR3 in DNA: TGCGCCAGCAGCTTGCAGGGGGCCGATGGCTACACCTTC. Its protein product is CASSLQGADGYTF. Variable domain in full (rest from reference TRBV5-1 and TRBJ1-2): KAGVTQTPRYLIKTRGQQVTLSCSPISGHRSVSWYQQTPGQGLQFLFEYFSETQRNKGNFPGRFSGRQFSNSRSEMNVSTLELGDSALYLCASSLQGADGYTFGSGTRLTVV.

The chain links TRBV19 to TRBJ1-5; 8 bases agree with TRBD1. Germline CDR1 reads LNHDA; CDR2 reads SQIVND (reference sequence). V shed 5 bases and J 3 bases; nucleotides not matched to a gene: 6. The CDR3 sequence is 15 residues long. The CDR3 loop reads CASSGAGGINQPQHF. DNA of the CDR3: TGTGCCAGTAGTGGGGCAGGGGGCATCAATCAGCCCCAGCATTTT.

Of note for this clone: The sample contains more than one DNA sequence encoding this CDR3. The chain links TRBV5-1 to TRBJ2-1; 7 bases are shared with TRBD2. In germline, CDR1 is SGHRS, CDR2 YFSETQ. This CDR3 spans 15 amino acids. With V trimmed by 3 bases and J by 0 bases, 3 bases remained unmatched. Here the CDR3 reads CASSSGGSSYNEQFF. The CDR3 DNA reads TGCGCCAGCAGCTCGGGGGGAAGCTCCTACAATGAGCAGTTCTTC.

The chain is built from TRBV5-1 and TRBJ1-2, with 8 bases matching TRBD1. This CDR3 has 16 amino acids. J lost 2 bases, V lost 4 bases, and 10 bases had no gene match. CDR1 SGHRS and CDR2 YFSETQ come from the germline V gene. The CDR3 here is CASSVSGTGLNYGYTF. DNA of the CDR3: TGCGCCAGCAGCGTGTCCGGGACAGGATTAAACTATGGCTACACCTTC.

The genes are TRBV13 and TRBJ2-1, with 9 bases identical to TRBD2. The J segment lost 0 bases and the V segment lost 3 bases, leaving 12 bases of the junction unmatched. The CDR3 length is 19 residues. From germline, CDR1 is PRHDT and CDR2 FYEKMQ (reference sequence). CDR3 sequence reads: CASSFQAGGPLSSYNEQFF. CDR3 nucleotides: TGTGCCAGCAGCTTCCAGGCGGGAGGGCCGTTGAGCTCCTACAATGAGCAGTTCTTC.

V and J are TRBV5-1 and TRBJ1-2; 7 nucleotides align to TRBD1. Germline lookup yields CDR1 SGHRS and CDR2 YFSETQ. The V and J ends lost 8 bases and 0 bases, in that order; junction bases with no gene match: 10. CDR3 length: 15 residues. CDR3 residues: CASQPWTGANYGYTF. CDR3 DNA sequence: TGCGCCAGTCAACCCTGGACAGGAGCTAACTATGGCTACACCTTC.

This chain links TRBV4-1 with TRBJ2-1; 9 positions match TRBD1. Germline V gene lookup returns CDR1 MGHRA and CDR2 YSYEKL. The CDR3 is 17 residues long. With 2 bases clipped from V and 4 bases from J, the junction kept 9 bases outside the gene matches. The CDR3 DNA reads TGCGCCAGCAGCCAAAGGGACAGGGCTTATGAGTACAATGAGCAGTTCTTC. As protein: CASSQRDRAYEYNEQFF.

This clone was detected a few times. This chain connects TRBV29-1 to TRBJ1-3; D gene unclear. The CDR3 loop spans 12 amino acids. Trimming stripped 5 bases from V and 5 bases from J, with 10 bases between. Germline V lookup: CDR1 SQVTM, CDR2 ANQGSEA. Written as DNA, the CDR3 is TGCAGCGTTAAGGGAGAGCGAAACACCATATATTTT. As protein: CSVKGERNTIYF.

J is TRBJ1-1 and V is TRBV3-1 (or the pseudogene TRBV3-2), with TRBD1 as a possible D gene (5 bases). Trimming took off 6 bases at V and 4 bases at J, with 12 bases between the two ends. CDR1 is LGHDT, CDR2 YNNKEL, per germline (reference sequence). This CDR3 is built from 13 residues. DNA of the CDR3: TGTGCCAGCAGTCTTCAGGGTGGCACTGAAGCTTTCTTT. It specifies CASSLQGGTEAFF.

J is TRBJ1-2 and V is TRBV6-5; 9 nucleotides agree with TRBD1. This CDR3 contains 14 residues. J gave up 4 bases and V 2 bases, and 2 bases lay outside the gene matches. Germline V CDR1 and CDR2: MNHEY, SVGAGI. The CDR3 sequence: CASSYRQGGYGYTF. The DNA of the CDR3 is TGTGCCAGCAGTTACCGACAGGGGGGCTATGGCTACACCTTC.

As concerns this clone: This same CDR3 is encoded by further DNA sequences in the sample. The genes are TRBV20-1 and TRBJ2-7; the match to TRBD2 covers 13 bases. J was trimmed by 3 bases and V by 3 bases; bases with no gene match: 2. CDR1 and CDR2 (germline): DFQATT, SNEGSKA (reference sequence). The length of the CDR3 is 14 residues. The CDR3 here is CSASRLAGGYEQYF. CDR3 in DNA: TGCAGTGCTAGTCGACTAGCGGGAGGCTACGAGCAGTACTTC.

This clone came up a few times. The chain employs TRBV7-3 and TRBJ2-7; the D gene is possibly TRBD2 (5 bases). The CDR3 is 13 amino acids. Germline V gene data show CDR1 as SGHTA and CDR2 as FQGTGA. V gave up 2 bases and J gave up 2 bases, with 7 bases separating them. The CDR3: CASSLGRTYEQYF. The DNA for the CDR3 is TGTGCCAGCAGCTTAGGGAGAACCTACGAGCAGTACTTC.